A selection of T cell receptor beta chains follows, all from one sample in a study of T cell changes during pregnancy in multiple sclerosis. Sequencing used immunoSEQ multiplex PCR; TCRdb keeps in-frame clones, though not all of them. The sample includes about 36,000 clones, about 91% of them seen just once. The sequencing here drew on CD8+ T cells from peripheral blood mononuclear cells, taken in the third trimester of pregnancy. The receptors here all came from a female donor with multiple sclerosis, enrolled in a pregnancy study. CDR3s include the opening cysteine and the closing phenylalanine or tryptophan. The order of the fields is V gene, D gene, clone size, J gene, CDR3 DNA, CDR3 protein. The D gene is left open where the match is weak. Size values are once, few and many counts, or a class for expanded clones, and some rows have none.

v_gene: TRBV27
d_gene: TRBD1
abundance: .
j_gene: TRBJ2-1
CDR3nt: TGTGCCAGCCGATTCGCAACAGGGGGCTACAATGAGCAGTTCTTC
CDR3aa: CASRFATGGYNEQFF

v_gene: TRBV4-1
d_gene: TRBD1
abundance: .
j_gene: TRBJ1-1
CDR3nt: TGCGCCAGCAGCCAATCTGGGGACAGCGAAGCTTTCTTT
CDR3aa: CASSQSGDSEAFF

v_gene: TRBV27
d_gene: TRBD1
abundance: once
j_gene: TRBJ2-7
CDR3nt: TGTGCCAGCAGTCCCCCAGGGGCAGGGGGCTACGAGCAGTACTTC
CDR3aa: CASSPPGAGGYEQYF

v_gene: TRBV27
d_gene: TRBD1
abundance: .
j_gene: TRBJ1-4
CDR3nt: TGTGCCAGCAGACAGGGGGTAGAAAAACTGTTTTTT
CDR3aa: CASRQGVEKLFF

v_gene: TRBV7-9
d_gene: .
abundance: .
j_gene: TRBJ1-1
CDR3nt: TGTGCCAGCAGCATCGACAGCACTGAAGCTTTCTTT
CDR3aa: CASSIDSTEAFF

v_gene: TRBV14
d_gene: TRBD2
abundance: .
j_gene: TRBJ2-5
CDR3nt: TGTGCCAGCAAGAGCGGGGGAAAAGAGACCCAGTACTTC
CDR3aa: CASKSGGKETQYF

v_gene: TRBV1
d_gene: .
abundance: .
j_gene: TRBJ2-5
CDR3nt: TGCACCAGCAGCCAAGATGAAGAGGGGAGGAGCGGGAGGCCGAGGGAGACCCAGTACTTC
CDR3aa: CTSSQDEEGRSGRPRETQYF

v_gene: TRBV5-5
d_gene: TRBD1
abundance: .
j_gene: TRBJ2-1
CDR3nt: TGTGCCAGCAGCTCGGGGACAGGAGCCTACAATGAGCAGTTCTTC
CDR3aa: CASSSGTGAYNEQFF

v_gene: TRBV4-1
d_gene: .
abundance: .
j_gene: TRBJ2-5
CDR3nt: TGCGCCAGCAGCCAATCAGGCACAGAAGAGACCCAGTACTTC
CDR3aa: CASSQSGTEETQYF

v_gene: TRBV4-1
d_gene: .
abundance: .
j_gene: TRBJ1-2
CDR3nt: TGCGCCAGCAGCCCCGACAGCAACGGGGGTTATGGCTACACCTTC
CDR3aa: CASSPDSNGGYGYTF

v_gene: TRBV2
d_gene: TRBD2
abundance: .
j_gene: TRBJ2-3
CDR3nt: TGTGCCAGCAGTGACGGGCGGGGGGGTCCCGGAGATACGCAGTATTTT
CDR3aa: CASSDGRGGPGDTQYF

v_gene: TRBV11-2
d_gene: TRBD1
abundance: once
j_gene: TRBJ1-5
CDR3nt: TGTGCCAGCAGCTCTCGGACAGGGAGGTTTGGACAGCCCCAGCATTTT
CDR3aa: CASSSRTGRFGQPQHF

v_gene: TRBV6-5
d_gene: .
abundance: once
j_gene: TRBJ1-2
CDR3nt: TGTGCCAGCAGTTACTCCACTCCGGAGGGTTATGGCTACACCTTC
CDR3aa: CASSYSTPEGYGYTF

v_gene: TRBV11-2
d_gene: TRBD1
abundance: .
j_gene: TRBJ1-2
CDR3nt: TGTGCCAGCAGCACGTTACAGGGGGCGGACTATGGCTACACCTTC
CDR3aa: CASSTLQGADYGYTF

v_gene: TRBV9
d_gene: TRBD1
abundance: .
j_gene: TRBJ1-5
CDR3nt: TGTGCCAGCAGCGTAGGAGGGGGCAGGCAGCCCCAGCATTTT
CDR3aa: CASSVGGGRQPQHF

v_gene: TRBV14
d_gene: .
abundance: .
j_gene: TRBJ2-1
CDR3nt: TGTGCCAGCAGCCAAGATTTTCCGGCAGGGGCTTTTAATGAGCAGTTCTTC
CDR3aa: CASSQDFPAGAFNEQFF

v_gene: TRBV5-6
d_gene: .
abundance: .
j_gene: TRBJ1-4
CDR3nt: TGTGACCTGCCGGGTGTTGAAAAACTGTTTTTT
CDR3aa: CDLPGVEKLFF

v_gene: TRBV19
d_gene: .
abundance: .
j_gene: TRBJ1-2
CDR3nt: TGTGCCAGTAGTACTATAACAGTCTATGGCTACACCTTC
CDR3aa: CASSTITVYGYTF

v_gene: TRBV14
d_gene: TRBD2
abundance: .
j_gene: TRBJ2-1
CDR3nt: TGTGCCAGCAGCCAAGGGGCCGGGAGGAGGGGAAATGAGCAGTTCTTC
CDR3aa: CASSQGAGRRGNEQFF

v_gene: TRBV5-1
d_gene: .
abundance: .
j_gene: TRBJ1-5
CDR3nt: TGCGCCAGCAGCCCGTCGGCTGGGGGCAGACAGCCCCAGCATTTT
CDR3aa: CASSPSAGGRQPQHF

v_gene: TRBV28
d_gene: .
abundance: .
j_gene: TRBJ2-1
CDR3nt: TGTGCCAGTCTGACAGAAAACAATGAGCAGTTCTTC
CDR3aa: CASLTENNEQFF

v_gene: TRBV27
d_gene: TRBD1
abundance: once
j_gene: TRBJ2-7
CDR3nt: TGTGCCAGCAGTTCAGGGGGTGTGAACGAGCAGTACTTC
CDR3aa: CASSSGGVNEQYF

v_gene: TRBV11-3
d_gene: .
abundance: .
j_gene: TRBJ2-1
CDR3nt: TGTGCCAGCAGCCCACGCCTTTCCAGGTACAATGAGCAGTTCTTC
CDR3aa: CASSPRLSRYNEQFF

v_gene: TRBV4-1
d_gene: .
abundance: .
j_gene: TRBJ1-1
CDR3nt: TGCGCCAGCAGCCAAGACGCAGGCCCGAACACTGAAGCTTTCTTT
CDR3aa: CASSQDAGPNTEAFF

v_gene: TRBV4-3
d_gene: TRBD1
abundance: .
j_gene: TRBJ1-2
CDR3nt: TGCGCCAGCAGCTATCTCACAGGGGCGAATGGCTACACCTTC
CDR3aa: CASSYLTGANGYTF

v_gene: TRBV6-5
d_gene: TRBD1
abundance: .
j_gene: TRBJ1-4
CDR3nt: TGTGCCAGCAGGACAGGGGTCACTAATGAAAAACTGTTTTTT
CDR3aa: CASRTGVTNEKLFF

v_gene: TRBV29-1
d_gene: TRBD2
abundance: .
j_gene: TRBJ2-1
CDR3nt: TGCAGCGTGGCCCTAGCGGGGGCGGGTGAGCAGTTCTTC
CDR3aa: CSVALAGAGEQFF

v_gene: TRBV28
d_gene: TRBD1
abundance: .
j_gene: TRBJ2-3
CDR3nt: TGTGCCAGCACCCTTAAGGTGAGAGGGGGCGCAGATACGCAGTATTTT
CDR3aa: CASTLKVRGGADTQYF

v_gene: TRBV5-1
d_gene: .
abundance: .
j_gene: TRBJ2-7
CDR3nt: TGCGCCAGCAGCATTTTGGACAGATACTACGAGCAGTACTTC
CDR3aa: CASSILDRYYEQYF

v_gene: TRBV12-5
d_gene: TRBD1
abundance: .
j_gene: TRBJ1-1
CDR3nt: TGTGCTAGTGGTTTGGAGGGGGCGGACCTCGAAGCTTTCTTT
CDR3aa: CASGLEGADLEAFF

v_gene: TRBV21-1
d_gene: .
abundance: .
j_gene: TRBJ2-5
CDR3nt: TGTGCCAGCAGGCATAAACAGGGATTCCAAGAGACCCAGTACTTC
CDR3aa: CASRHKQGFQETQYF

v_gene: TRBV19
d_gene: TRBD1
abundance: .
j_gene: TRBJ1-4
CDR3nt: TGTGCCAGTAGTATCCAACAGGGGTCAACTAATGAAAAACTGTTTTTT
CDR3aa: CASSIQQGSTNEKLFF

v_gene: TRBV4-3
d_gene: TRBD1
abundance: .
j_gene: TRBJ1-3
CDR3nt: TGCGCCAGCAGCCAAGACTCACAGGGGGCTGGAAACACCATATATTTT
CDR3aa: CASSQDSQGAGNTIYF

v_gene: TRBV6-5
d_gene: TRBD1
abundance: .
j_gene: TRBJ2-3
CDR3nt: TGTGCCAGCAGTTACTCGACAGGGGGCCCAGATACGCAGTATTTT
CDR3aa: CASSYSTGGPDTQYF

v_gene: TRBV27
d_gene: .
abundance: .
j_gene: TRBJ1-5
CDR3nt: TGTGCCAGCAGTTTATCTGGGGCTGTAAATCAGCCCCAGCATTTT
CDR3aa: CASSLSGAVNQPQHF

v_gene: TRBV27
d_gene: TRBD1
abundance: .
j_gene: TRBJ2-3
CDR3nt: TGTGCCAGCAGTCTCGGACAGGGGGCGCTGAATTTT
CDR3aa: CASSLGQGALNF

v_gene: TRBV19
d_gene: .
abundance: once
j_gene: TRBJ2-7
CDR3nt: TGTGCCAGTAGTCCCGCCCCGGGCGAGCAGTACTTC
CDR3aa: CASSPAPGEQYF

v_gene: TRBV7-9
d_gene: TRBD1
abundance: .
j_gene: TRBJ2-2
CDR3nt: TGTGCCAGCAGCTCCGGACAGGCGAACACCGGGGAGCTGTTTTTT
CDR3aa: CASSSGQANTGELFF

v_gene: TRBV18
d_gene: TRBD2
abundance: .
j_gene: TRBJ2-7
CDR3nt: TGTGCCAGCTCACCAAGCGGGGCCACCTACGAGCAGTACTTC
CDR3aa: CASSPSGATYEQYF

v_gene: TRBV27
d_gene: TRBD1
abundance: .
j_gene: TRBJ1-5
CDR3nt: TGTGCCAGCAGTTCTCAGGGGGCAGGGCAGCCCCAGCATTTT
CDR3aa: CASSSQGAGQPQHF

v_gene: TRBV9
d_gene: TRBD2
abundance: .
j_gene: TRBJ2-1
CDR3nt: TGTGCCAGCGGATTCAGACCGGGACTAGCGGGGGGGCCCTACAATGAGCAGTTCTTC
CDR3aa: CASGFRPGLAGGPYNEQFF

v_gene: TRBV27
d_gene: .
abundance: .
j_gene: TRBJ2-7
CDR3nt: TGTGCCAGCAGTTTGCCCAGTTACGAGCAGTACTTC
CDR3aa: CASSLPSYEQYF

v_gene: TRBV4-1
d_gene: TRBD1
abundance: .
j_gene: TRBJ2-1
CDR3nt: TGCGCCAGCAGCCCAAGCCAGGGGGCTGAAAATGAGCAGTTCTTC
CDR3aa: CASSPSQGAENEQFF

v_gene: TRBV7-6
d_gene: .
abundance: .
j_gene: TRBJ1-5
CDR3nt: TGTGCCAGCAGCCCCGGGAGGGATTTAACAAATCAGCCCCAGCATTTT
CDR3aa: CASSPGRDLTNQPQHF

v_gene: TRBV11-2
d_gene: .
abundance: .
j_gene: TRBJ2-7
CDR3nt: TGTGCCAGCAGCCCGAATACTAATGACGAGCAGTACTTC
CDR3aa: CASSPNTNDEQYF

v_gene: TRBV5-4
d_gene: .
abundance: once
j_gene: TRBJ2-7
CDR3nt: TGTGCCAGCAGCCAGGGACAAAACCCAACCTACGAGCAGTACTTC
CDR3aa: CASSQGQNPTYEQYF